The rows below give T cell receptor beta chains drawn from one sample of a study of Ad26.COV2.S vaccination and SARS-CoV-2 variants. The repertoire was sequenced with immunoSEQ multiplex PCR; TCRdb's copy has only in-frame clones and lacks some. The table shows more than 300,000 clones, with roughly 84% occurring only once. The sample was peripheral blood, taken in a trial of Ad26.COV2.S vaccine versus placebo. The receptors shown here come from a person aged 18-60 years who received the Ad26.COV2.S COVID-19 vaccine or a placebo. Each CDR3 is given with its conserved first and last residue. D genes are given only for firm matches. A row's size may be missing; if present it is once, few, many or a size class.

clone size	J gene	V gene	D gene	CDR3 DNA	CDR3 protein
few	TRBJ2-2	TRBV3-1/TRBV3-2	NA	TGTGCCAGCAGGGGGAGGCAGAACACCGGGGAGCTGTTTTTT	CASRGRQNTGELFF
NA	TRBJ1-1	TRBV18	NA	TGTGCCAGCTCACCACCGAGCAGGGGCTTTGGAGTTTTCTTT	CASSPPSRGFGVFF
NA	TRBJ2-5	TRBV5-1	TRBD1	TGCGCCAGCAGCCCGCGGGTTCAGGGGGCCCAAGAGACCCAGTACTTC	CASSPRVQGAQETQYF
NA	TRBJ2-5	TRBV6-5	TRBD1	TGTGCCAGCCGGACAGGGGTGGAAGAGACCCAGTACTTC	CASRTGVEETQYF
NA	TRBJ2-4	TRBV9	TRBD1	TGTGCCAGCAGCGCCAACAGGGGCGATATAGACATTCAGTACTTC	CASSANRGDIDIQYF
NA	TRBJ1-6	TRBV27	TRBD1	TGTGCCAGCAGTTTATCGCAGACAGGGCTCAATTCACCCCTCCACTTT	CASSLSQTGLNSPLHF
NA	TRBJ2-1	TRBV19	NA	TGTGCCAGTAGTATTAAGGGCAGGTCCTACAATGAGCAGTTCTTC	CASSIKGRSYNEQFF
once	TRBJ2-7	TRBV6-2/TRBV6-3	NA	TGTGCCAGCAGTCGCGGGAACTGGGACTCCTACGAGCAGTACTTC	CASSRGNWDSYEQYF
NA	TRBJ1-2	TRBV6-5	TRBD1	TGTGCCAGCAGTTACAACAGGGACAGCTATGGCTACACCTTC	CASSYNRDSYGYTF
NA	TRBJ1-5	TRBV19	NA	TGTGCCAGTAGTCGAGGGGAATTCAATCAGCCCCAGCATTTT	CASSRGEFNQPQHF
once	TRBJ1-1	TRBV7-9	NA	TGTGCCAGCAGCCCGCCGCTGGGGGAGATGAACACTGAAGCTTTCTTT	CASSPPLGEMNTEAFF
NA	TRBJ2-7	TRBV11-2	TRBD1	TGTGCCAGCAGCCTGCCCGGGACAGGGACCTACGAGCAGTACTTC	CASSLPGTGTYEQYF
NA	TRBJ2-7	TRBV15	NA	TGTGCCACCAGCAGAGATACGGGGCCAGAGCAGTACTTC	CATSRDTGPEQYF
NA	TRBJ1-2	TRBV25-1	NA	TGTGCCAGCAGGGGTGGTGGCAGGGAGAACTATGGCTACACCTTC	CASRGGGRENYGYTF
NA	TRBJ2-6	TRBV12-3/TRBV12-4	NA	TGTGCCAGCAGGCCTGACGCCAACGTCCTGACTTTC	CASRPDANVLTF
NA	TRBJ1-1	TRBV15	NA	TGTGCCACCAGCAGAGACCAGTCCAGAATGAACACTGAAGCTTTCTTT	CATSRDQSRMNTEAFF
NA	TRBJ1-5	TRBV4-1	NA	TGCGCCAGCAGCCAAGATTCCCAGGGACGAAATCAGCCCCAGCATTTT	CASSQDSQGRNQPQHF
NA	TRBJ1-1	TRBV5-1	TRBD1	TGCGCCAGCAGCTCGAAACCCCGACAGGGGAAGAACACTGAAGCTTTCTTT	CASSSKPRQGKNTEAFF
NA	TRBJ2-7	TRBV19	TRBD2	TGTGCCAGTACCCCCGGGACTAGCGGATTCCTCGAGCAGTACTTC	CASTPGTSGFLEQYF
NA	TRBJ2-1	TRBV6-5	TRBD1	TGTGCCAGCAGTTACCGGGACAGGGACTACAATGAGCAGTTCTTC	CASSYRDRDYNEQFF
NA	TRBJ2-2	TRBV5-4	TRBD2	TGTGCCAGCAGCTTGGGGACTAGGCCTGCCGGGGAGCTGTTTTTT	CASSLGTRPAGELFF
NA	TRBJ1-3	TRBV3-1/TRBV3-2	NA	TGTGCCAGCAGTCTCTTTTCGGCAGGCTCCGGAAACACCATATATTTT	CASSLFSAGSGNTIYF
NA	TRBJ1-3	TRBV10-1	NA	TGCGCCAGCAGTGTGTGGATCATACTTAATTCCGGAAACACCATATATTTT	CASSVWIILNSGNTIYF
NA	TRBJ1-2	TRBV19	NA	TGTGCCAGTAGTATTGTGGCAGGGGATCGCTACACCTTC	CASSIVAGDRYTF
NA	TRBJ2-1	TRBV4-1	TRBD2	TGCGCCAGCAGATCTGACCCATGGGCGGGGGGGCCGAGGGATGAGCAGTTCTTC	CASRSDPWAGGPRDEQFF
few	TRBJ1-5	TRBV3-1/TRBV3-2	NA	TGTGCCAGCAGCCAACAAATCTCCTTCCCGCAGCATTTT	CASSQQISFPQHF
NA	TRBJ1-2	TRBV5-1	NA	TGCGCCAGCAGTGGGCAGGGACTCGGTGGCTACACCTTC	CASSGQGLGGYTF
NA	TRBJ2-3	TRBV5-1	TRBD2	TGCGCCAGCAGCATCGGACTAGCGGGGGCCGGGGATACGCAGTATTTT	CASSIGLAGAGDTQYF
NA	TRBJ2-5	TRBV11-2	NA	TGTGCCAGCAGCGGTACTTGGGGACCTGAAGAGACCCAGTACTTC	CASSGTWGPEETQYF
NA	TRBJ1-1	TRBV7-2	TRBD1	TGTGCCAGCACCTCGAGGGGACAGGGGGGAACTGAAGCTTTCTTT	CASTSRGQGGTEAFF
many	TRBJ2-7	TRBV6-5	NA	TGTGCCACCCAGGCGGGCAGATCCTACGAGCAGTACTTC	CATQAGRSYEQYF
NA	TRBJ2-2	TRBV3-1/TRBV3-2	TRBD1	TGTGCCAGCAGCCGCGCGGGGGACAGGGGGCGAGTAGTATACACCGGGGAGCTGTTTTTT	CASSRAGDRGRVVYTGELFF
NA	TRBJ1-1	TRBV12-5	NA	TGTGCTAGTGGTTCCCCTAGGGAAGGGAGCACTGAAGCTTTCTTT	CASGSPREGSTEAFF
NA	TRBJ2-2	TRBV7-8	NA	TGTGCCAGCAGCCGAGCGGAGTCGAACACCGGGGAGCTGTTTTTT	CASSRAESNTGELFF